A single sample gave rise to the 17 T cell receptor beta chains below, sequenced in a study of OX40 agonist ivuxolimab in advanced cancers. Generated by immunoSEQ multiplex PCR, the TCRdb table keeps only in-frame clones and is missing some. Of under 100,000 clones in the sample, 90% were seen once. The sample consisted of CD4+ or CD8+ T cells sorted from blood, taken in a trial of the OX40 agonist ivuxolimab. Receptor source: an adult with an advanced solid tumor such as melanoma, head and neck, liver or kidney cancer.

The rearrangement uses TRBV5-5 and TRBJ1-4; a weak D match, TRBD1 (6 bases). V dropped 2 bases and J dropped 4 bases, with 15 bases sitting between them. Looked up from germline, CDR1 is SGHKS and CDR2 is YYEKEE (reference sequence). The CDR3 has 16 amino acids. CDR3 coding DNA: TGTGCCAGCAGCTTCACCCCGACAGGAAGTAATGAAAAACTGTTTTTT. Amino acids: CASSFTPTGSNEKLFF.

The J gene is TRBJ2-6, the V gene TRBV19; 7 bases match TRBD2. Unmatched junction bases numbered 3, after V lost 6 bases and J lost 1 base. Germline V gene data show CDR1 as LNHDA and CDR2 as SQIVND (reference sequence). The CDR3 has 15 residues. The CDR3 nucleotides read TGTGCCAGTAGATGGGGGGGTTCTGGGGCCAACGTCCTGACTTTC. Translating it yields CASRWGGSGANVLTF.

The V call is TRBV7-8, the J call TRBJ2-1; 12 nucleotides align to TRBD2. CDR1 and CDR2 (germline): SGHVS, FQNEAQ. The ends lost 5 bases at V and 7 bases at J; junction bases unmatched: 12. This CDR3 region has 17 residues. CDR3 amino acids: CASSRLVLAGGMNEQFF. The CDR3 DNA sequence: TGTGCCAGCAGCCGGCTCGTTCTAGCGGGAGGGATGAATGAGCAGTTCTTC. Complete variable domain (other parts from reference TRBV7-8 and TRBJ2-1): GAGVSQSPRYKVAKRGQDVALRCDPISGHVSLFWYQQALGQGPEFLTYFQNEAQLDKSGLPSDRFFAERPEGSVSTLKIQRTQQEDSAVYLCASSRLVLAGGMNEQFFGPGTRLTVL.

This chain connects TRBV28 to TRBJ2-2; the D gene is possibly TRBD2 (5 bases). This CDR3 is built from 13 residues. V lost 8 bases and J 6 bases, leaving 13 bases between the germline ends. Germline assignment: CDR1 MDHEN and CDR2 SYDVKM. The CDR3 protein is CASLTRVPGELFF. In DNA, the CDR3 is TGTGCCAGCCTTACGAGGGTGCCCGGGGAGCTGTTTTTT.

The chain has TRBV28 and TRBJ2-3; 8 bases map to TRBD1. Germline-derived CDR1 and CDR2 are MDHEN and SYDVKM. The CDR3 is made up of 15 amino acids. V lost 4 bases, J lost 3 bases, and 6 bases stayed unmatched. The CDR3 loop reads CASSSRTGWTDTQYF. In DNA form, the CDR3 reads TGTGCCAGCAGTTCGCGGACAGGGTGGACAGATACGCAGTATTTT.

The gene calls are TRBV28 and TRBJ2-1; TRBD2 agrees at 14 bases. CDR3 length: 18 amino acids. J gave up 4 bases and V 7 bases, and 12 bases lay outside the gene matches. CDR1 is MDHEN, CDR2 SYDVKM, per germline. CDR3 region: CASTLGLAGVGQYNEQFF. The DNA for the CDR3 is TGTGCCAGCACATTGGGACTAGCGGGAGTCGGGCAATACAATGAGCAGTTCTTC.

V gene TRBV19 combines with J gene TRBJ2-1; possible D gene TRBD2, 5 bases. Germline loops: CDR1 LNHDA, CDR2 SQIVND (reference sequence). Trimming shortened V by 10 bases and J by 4 bases, and 17 bases separated the two germline ends. The CDR3 has 14 amino acids. The CDR3 is CATRPRGQYNEQFF. CDR3 nucleotide sequence: TGTGCCACCAGGCCTCGCGGGCAATACAATGAGCAGTTCTTC. The whole variable domain, remainder taken from reference TRBV19 and TRBJ2-1, is DGGITQSPKYLFRKEGQNVTLSCEQNLNHDAMYWYRQDPGQGLRLIYYSQIVNDFQKGDIAEGYSVSREKKESFPLTVTSAQKNPTAFYLCATRPRGQYNEQFFGPGTRLTVL.

V gene TRBV5-4 combines with J gene TRBJ1-6; unclear D gene. Trimming shortened V by 5 bases and J by 2 bases, and 11 bases separated the two germline ends. CDR3 length: 15 residues. From germline, CDR1 is SGHNT and CDR2 YYREEE (reference sequence). The CDR3 is CASRPTRAYNSPLHF. The CDR3 bases are TGTGCCAGCAGACCTACGAGGGCCTATAATTCACCCCTCCACTTT.

V is TRBV5-1 and J is TRBJ2-1; D unclear. The CDR3 spans 14 residues. Looked up from germline, CDR1 is SGHRS and CDR2 is YFSETQ. Trimming pared 0 bases from V and 8 bases from J, leaving 12 bases between. The CDR3 DNA follows: TGCGCCAGCAGCTTGGCCTGGATGTTGGATGAGCAGTTCTTC. Translating it yields CASSLAWMLDEQFF.

V is TRBV18 and J is TRBJ2-7; D is perhaps TRBD1 or TRBD2 (5 bases each). With 3 bases removed from V and 0 bases from J, the gap between germline ends came to 9 bases. This CDR3 contains 14 residues. Germline V gives CDR1 KGHSH, CDR2 LQKENI. CDR3 in amino acids: CASSPAGASYEQYF. The CDR3 DNA sequence: TGTGCCAGCTCACCGGCCGGGGCCTCCTACGAGCAGTACTTC.

This clone was detected only a few times. The chain employs TRBV25-1 and TRBJ1-1, with D uncertain. Trimming left V 3 bases short and J 1 base short, with 12 bases between. Per the germline V gene, CDR1 is MGHDK and CDR2 is SYGVNS. The CDR3 runs 15 residues. The CDR3 is CASSEAAARNTEAFF. As DNA, the CDR3 is TGTGCCAGCAGTGAGGCCGCGGCGAGGAACACTGAAGCTTTCTTT.

The chain joins TRBV19 to TRBJ2-1; 8 nucleotides match TRBD2. The CDR3 runs 16 residues. Unmatched junction bases numbered 16, after V lost 8 bases and J lost 7 bases. CDR1 and CDR2 (germline): LNHDA, SQIVND (reference sequence). The CDR3 DNA reads as TGTGCCAGTTCAATGCCGGGAGGGCCTTTCGGAAATGAGCAGTTCTTC. Amino acids: CASSMPGGPFGNEQFF.

The rearrangement joins TRBV6-1 to TRBJ1-6; possible D gene TRBD1, 5 bases. The CDR3 has 16 residues. The germline V gene has CDR1 MNHNS and CDR2 SASEGT. The V end lost 3 bases, the J end lost 7 bases, and 16 bases lay between the germline ends. CDR3 residues: CASSESPRAWNSPLHF. In DNA, the CDR3 is TGTGCCAGCAGTGAGAGCCCCAGGGCTTGGAATTCACCCCTCCACTTT.

This chain links TRBV4-2 with TRBJ2-3; tentative D call: TRBD2 (6 bases). CDR1 is LGHNA and CDR2 is YNFKEQ in the germline V gene. The CDR3 length is 17 residues. V lost 0 bases to trimming and J lost 4 bases, with 17 bases between them. CDR3: CASSQEIGSGGADTQYF. CDR3 DNA: TGTGCCAGCAGCCAAGAGATAGGTAGCGGAGGCGCAGATACGCAGTATTTT.

The chain has TRBV16 and TRBJ2-5; D is perhaps TRBD1 (6 bases). The CDR3 consists of 15 residues. Germline V CDR1 and CDR2: KGHSY, FQNENV. The V end lost 0 bases, the J end lost 2 bases, and 10 bases lay between the germline ends. CDR3 amino acids: CASSQSTGQQETQYF. CDR3 nucleotides: TGTGCCAGCAGCCAATCCACAGGGCAACAAGAGACCCAGTACTTC.

For the CDR3, the DNA is TGTGCCAGCAGTGTATCTGGCAGGGGGGGATATGGCTACACCTTC. This gives the protein CASSVSGRGGYGYTF. The chain has TRBV2 and TRBJ1-2; 7 bases map to TRBD1. The CDR3 runs to 15 residues. Germline V gene lookup returns CDR1 SNHLY and CDR2 FYNNEI. V dropped 4 bases and J dropped 5; count of bases not matched to a gene: 10.

The chain has TRBV29-1 and TRBJ1-2; D is perhaps TRBD1 (5 bases). The CDR3 is made up of 18 amino acids. Germline lookup yields CDR1 SQVTM and CDR2 ANQGSEA. Trimming took 2 bases from V and 3 from J, leaving 25 bases between them. The CDR3 reads CSVERPPLQGAVHYGYTF. CDR3 in DNA: TGCAGCGTTGAAAGGCCCCCCCTCCAGGGAGCAGTTCACTATGGCTACACCTTC.